A selection of T cell receptor beta chains follows, all from one sample in a study of PD-L1 blockade in urothelial cancer. Data came from immunoSEQ multiplex PCR; TCRdb stores just in-frame clones and leaves some out. The data contain 90,000 to 130,000 clones, approximately 90% of them seen just once; the ten biggest clones take up 3% to 4%. Sample: PBMCs, taken around atezolizumab (anti-PD-L1) treatment. The receptors come from a man in his 60s with urothelial cancer. Both conserved end residues are part of each CDR3. The D gene is left open where the match is weak. The size entry is marked missing in some rows and otherwise reads once, few, many or a size class.

clone_size j_call v_call d_call cdr3_aa cdr3_nt
NA TRBJ2-5 TRBV19 TRBD1 CASSTRQGVTQYF TGTGCCAGTAGTACCAGACAGGGGGTGACCCAGTACTTC
NA TRBJ2-7 TRBV7-9 TRBD1 CASSPPGTGDHEQYF TGTGCCAGCAGCCCCCCCGGGACAGGGGACCACGAGCAGTACTTC
NA TRBJ2-6 TRBV30 NA CAHRPKGGFAGANVLTF TGTGCCCACCGACCCAAAGGGGGATTTGCTGGGGCCAACGTCCTGACTTTC
NA TRBJ2-3 TRBV9 TRBD2 CASSPRGGGSTDTQYF TGTGCCAGCAGCCCCCGCGGGGGGGGGAGCACAGATACGCAGTATTTT
NA TRBJ2-3 TRBV7-9 TRBD2 CASSFRAGGSGDTQYF TGTGCCAGCAGCTTTCGAGCGGGGGGTTCTGGTGATACGCAGTATTTT
NA TRBJ2-4 TRBV7-9 TRBD1 CASSLATGAKNIQYF TGTGCCAGCAGCTTAGCGACAGGGGCCAAAAACATTCAGTACTTC
NA TRBJ2-1 TRBV7-2 NA CASSPSPSYNEQFF TGTGCCAGCAGCCCCTCTCCTTCCTACAATGAGCAGTTCTTC
NA TRBJ2-7 TRBV7-2 TRBD1 CASSYTGTAYEQYF TGTGCCAGCAGCTATACCGGGACAGCCTACGAGCAGTACTTC
NA TRBJ2-2 TRBV30 NA CAWSGLAVTGELFF TGTGCCTGGAGTGGATTAGCTGTTACCGGGGAGCTGTTTTTT
NA TRBJ2-1 TRBV7-7 NA CASSRAGEGGYNEQFF TGTGCTAGCAGCCGGGCGGGTGAGGGCGGCTACAATGAGCAGTTCTTC
NA TRBJ1-5 TRBV29-1 TRBD1 CSVTTGASNQPQHF TGCAGCGTTACGACAGGGGCGAGCAATCAGCCCCAGCATTTT
NA TRBJ1-5 TRBV2 NA CASSFFGQGGQPQHF TGTGCCAGCAGTTTTTTCGGGCAGGGTGGGCAGCCCCAGCATTTT
few TRBJ1-1 TRBV4-1 TRBD1 CASSQGRQGRLMNTEAFF TGCGCCAGCAGCCAAGGCAGACAGGGTAGGTTAATGAACACTGAAGCTTTCTTT
NA TRBJ1-2 TRBV23-1 NA CASRLLSTDYGYTF TGCGCCAGCAGACTCCTATCAACCGACTATGGCTACACCTTC
NA TRBJ2-7 TRBV2 TRBD1 CASIRDSNYEQYF TGTGCCAGCATTCGGGACAGCAACTACGAGCAGTACTTC
NA TRBJ1-1 TRBV10-3 NA CAISESGVGTEAFF TGTGCCATCAGTGAGTCAGGGGTTGGAACTGAAGCTTTCTTT
NA TRBJ1-6 TRBV5-1 NA CASSVTRQGNSPLHF TGCGCCAGCAGCGTGACCAGGCAGGGTAATTCACCCCTCCACTTT
few TRBJ1-1 TRBV10-1 NA CTHTSEGYTEAFF TGCACTCACACATCGGAGGGGTATACTGAAGCTTTCTTT
NA TRBJ1-1 TRBV6-1 NA CASSERGRDYTEAFF TGTGCCAGCAGTGAAAGGGGCAGGGACTACACTGAAGCTTTCTTT
NA TRBJ1-5 TRBV18 NA CASSPYTTGQPQHF TGTGCCAGCTCACCCTACACGACAGGACAGCCCCAGCATTTT
NA TRBJ2-1 TRBV7-9 TRBD2 CASSLSLPASGIDEQFF TGTGCCAGCAGCTTATCGCTCCCCGCTAGCGGGATTGATGAGCAGTTCTTC
NA TRBJ2-7 TRBV4-3 TRBD1 CASSQDGDRGDEQYF TGCGCCAGCAGCCAAGATGGGGACAGGGGCGACGAGCAGTACTTC
NA TRBJ2-3 TRBV9 TRBD1 CASSVATGGSTDTQYF TGTGCCAGCAGCGTGGCGACAGGGGGGAGCACAGATACGCAGTATTTT
NA TRBJ2-5 TRBV29-1 TRBD2 CSVEAASGRTQYF TGCAGCGTTGAAGCAGCAAGCGGGAGAACCCAGTACTTC
NA TRBJ1-5 TRBV19 TRBD1 CASSLTGTGLFSNQPQHF TGTGCCAGTAGTCTTACCGGGACAGGGCTTTTTAGCAATCAGCCCCAGCATTTT
NA TRBJ2-6 TRBV14 NA CASSQFTGNGANVLTF TGTGCCAGCAGCCAGTTTACAGGGAATGGGGCCAACGTCCTGACTTTC
once TRBJ2-2 TRBV7-3 TRBD2 CASSSGLANTGELFF TGTGCCAGCAGTTCCGGACTAGCGAACACCGGGGAGCTGTTTTTT
NA TRBJ2-3 TRBV9 TRBD2 CASSGNSGTSTDTQYF TGTGCCAGCAGTGGGAATAGCGGGACTAGCACAGATACGCAGTATTTT
NA TRBJ2-7 TRBV9 TRBD2 CASSVSGLAGDYEQYF TGTGCCAGCAGCGTGTCTGGACTAGCGGGAGACTACGAGCAGTACTTC
few TRBJ1-1 TRBV10-2 NA CASSNTGNTEAFF TGCGCCAGCAGCAATACCGGGAACACTGAAGCTTTCTTT
NA TRBJ2-1 TRBV28 TRBD2 CASRLGLAGGYNEQFF TGTGCCAGCAGACTCGGGCTAGCGGGGGGGTACAATGAGCAGTTCTTC